This T cell receptor (beta chain) was sequenced during a study of CD8+ T cells in alopecia areata. V shed 3 bases and J shed 7 bases, with 9 bases lying between them. The CDR3 is 11 amino acids. The germline V gene has CDR1 SQVTM and CDR2 ANQGSEA. Extracted RNA was reverse transcribed, and the resulting cDNA served as sequencing template. Here immunoSEQ multiplex PCR was the method, and the copy in TCRdb shows in-frame clones only, minus some. The repertoire includes about 98,000 clones, roughly 47% of them detected once, and about 0.79% sits in the top ten. Peripheral blood, together with lesional scalp punch biopsies, was collected from alopecia areata patients.

The receptor comes from a human donor with alopecia areata. Material for sequencing was CD4+ T cells sorted from blood. J is TRBJ1-2 and V is TRBV29-1; D gene ambiguous. The CDR3 region is CSVDTGAGYTF. The CDR3 DNA follows: TGCAGCGTTGACACCGGTGCTGGCTACACCTTC.